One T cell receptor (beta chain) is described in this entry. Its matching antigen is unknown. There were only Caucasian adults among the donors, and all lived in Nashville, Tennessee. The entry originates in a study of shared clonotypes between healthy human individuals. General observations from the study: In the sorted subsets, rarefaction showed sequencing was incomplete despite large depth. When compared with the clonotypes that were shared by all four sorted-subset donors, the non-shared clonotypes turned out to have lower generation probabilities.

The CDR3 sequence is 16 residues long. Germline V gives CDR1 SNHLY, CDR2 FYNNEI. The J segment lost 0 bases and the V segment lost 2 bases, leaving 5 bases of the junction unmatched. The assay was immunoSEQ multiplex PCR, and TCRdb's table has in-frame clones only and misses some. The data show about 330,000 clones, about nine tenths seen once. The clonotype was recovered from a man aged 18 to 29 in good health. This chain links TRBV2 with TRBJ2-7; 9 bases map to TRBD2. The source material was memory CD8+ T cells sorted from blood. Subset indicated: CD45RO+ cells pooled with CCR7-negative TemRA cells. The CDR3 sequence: CASSETSGLSSYEQYF. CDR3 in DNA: TGTGCCAGCAGTGAAACTAGCGGGTTGAGCTCCTACGAGCAGTACTTC. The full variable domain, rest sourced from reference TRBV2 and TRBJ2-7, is EPEVTQTPSHQVTQMGQEVILRCVPISNHLYFYWYRQILGQKVEFLVSFYNNEISEKSEIFDDQFSVERPDGSNFTLKIRSTKLEDSAMYFCASSETSGLSSYEQYFGPGTRLTVT.